Sequencing of this T cell receptor (beta chain) was carried out in a study of OX40 agonist ivuxolimab in advanced cancers. About the research overall: An agonistic anti-OX40 (CD134) antibody, ivuxolimab, was used to treat the patients. Having had anti-PD-1, anti-PD-L1 or anti-CTLA-4 therapy before was allowed, and around 39% had some. Patients achieving partial responses numbered three: one hepatocellular carcinoma case and two cutaneous melanoma cases.

Notes on this clone: Antigen: not known.

Sequencing used immunoSEQ multiplex PCR; TCRdb keeps in-frame clones, though not all of them. Among over 90,000 clones listed, 86% were seen once. The CDR3 contains 20 residues. Study results and caveats: The study observed clonal expansion of CD4+ and CD8+ blood T cells by week 6 at 0.1 to 3.0 mg/kg.

This specimen was CD4+ or CD8+ T cells sorted from blood, taken in a trial of the OX40 agonist ivuxolimab. This chain links TRBV21-1 with TRBJ1-5; the table's D call TRBD1 went unverified against the DNA. TRBV21-1 is a listed pseudogene. This receptor was identified in an adult with an advanced solid tumor such as melanoma, head and neck, liver or kidney cancer. The CDR3 bases are TGTGCCAGCAGCAAAGGTCAGGAGGTTACAGGGGAAGTGGGCTGCCAGCCCCAGCATTTT. It encodes CASSKGQEVTGEVGCQPQHF.